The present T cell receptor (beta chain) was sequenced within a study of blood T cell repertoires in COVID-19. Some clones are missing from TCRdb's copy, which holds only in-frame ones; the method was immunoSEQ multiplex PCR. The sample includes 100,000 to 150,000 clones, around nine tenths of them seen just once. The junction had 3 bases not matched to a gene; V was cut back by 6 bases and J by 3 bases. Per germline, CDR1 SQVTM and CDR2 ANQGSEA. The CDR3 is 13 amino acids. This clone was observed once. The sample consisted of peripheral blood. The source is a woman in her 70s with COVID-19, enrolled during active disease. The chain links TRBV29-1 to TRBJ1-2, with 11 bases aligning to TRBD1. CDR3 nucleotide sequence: TGCAGCGTCGGACAGGGGGCTGACTATGGCTACACCTTC. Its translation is CSVGQGADYGYTF.